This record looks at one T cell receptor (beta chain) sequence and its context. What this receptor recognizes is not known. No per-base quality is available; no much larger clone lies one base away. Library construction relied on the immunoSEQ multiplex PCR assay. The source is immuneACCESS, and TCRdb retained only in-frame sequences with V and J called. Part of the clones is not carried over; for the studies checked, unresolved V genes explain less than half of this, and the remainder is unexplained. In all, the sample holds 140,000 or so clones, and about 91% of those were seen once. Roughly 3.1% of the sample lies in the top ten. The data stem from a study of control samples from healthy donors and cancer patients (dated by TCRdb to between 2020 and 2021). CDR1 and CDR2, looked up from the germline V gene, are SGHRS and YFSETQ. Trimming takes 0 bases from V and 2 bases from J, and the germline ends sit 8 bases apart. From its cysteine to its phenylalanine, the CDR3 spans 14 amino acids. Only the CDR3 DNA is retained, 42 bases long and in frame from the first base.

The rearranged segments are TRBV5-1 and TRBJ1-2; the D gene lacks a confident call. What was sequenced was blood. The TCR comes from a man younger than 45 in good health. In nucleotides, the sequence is TGCGCCAGCAGCTTGGAAGGGCTCAACTATGGCTACACCTTC. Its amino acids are CASSLEGLNYGYTF.